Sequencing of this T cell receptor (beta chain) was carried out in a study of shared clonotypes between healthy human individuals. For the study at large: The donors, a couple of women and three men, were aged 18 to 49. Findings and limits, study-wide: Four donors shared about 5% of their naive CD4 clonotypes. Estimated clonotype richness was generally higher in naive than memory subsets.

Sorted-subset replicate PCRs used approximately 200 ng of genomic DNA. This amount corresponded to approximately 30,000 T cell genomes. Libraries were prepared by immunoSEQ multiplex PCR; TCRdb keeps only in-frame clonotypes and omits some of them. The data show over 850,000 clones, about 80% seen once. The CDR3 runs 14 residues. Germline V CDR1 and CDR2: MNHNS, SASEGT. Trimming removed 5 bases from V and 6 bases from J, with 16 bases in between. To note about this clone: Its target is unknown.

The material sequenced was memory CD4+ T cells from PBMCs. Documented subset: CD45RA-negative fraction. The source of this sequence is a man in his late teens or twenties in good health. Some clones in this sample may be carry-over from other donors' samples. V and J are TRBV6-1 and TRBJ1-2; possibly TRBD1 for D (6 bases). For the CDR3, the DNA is TGTGCCAGCAGTCTTACAGGGCTCTGGGATGGCTACACCTTC. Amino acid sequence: CASSLTGLWDGYTF.